This TCR beta chain was recovered during a study of T cell changes during pregnancy in multiple sclerosis. Libraries were prepared by immunoSEQ multiplex PCR; TCRdb keeps only in-frame clonotypes and omits some of them. Counted here are some 71,000 clones, 90% to 95% occurring once; the ten biggest clones make up around 0.27%. V gave up 3 bases and J gave up 7 bases; unmatched junction bases: 10. This CDR3 has 15 amino acids. Germline assignment: CDR1 SGDLS and CDR2 YYNGEE. Specimen: CD4+ T cells from peripheral blood mononuclear cells, collected in the third trimester of pregnancy. This chain uses TRBV9 with TRBJ1-2; TRBD1 matches 9 bases. The receptor's source is a female donor in good health, enrolled as a control in a pregnancy study. CDR3 nucleotide sequence: TGTGCCAGCAGCGCCTCCTCCGGGACAGGGTCTGGCTACACCTTC. It is translated as CASSASSGTGSGYTF.